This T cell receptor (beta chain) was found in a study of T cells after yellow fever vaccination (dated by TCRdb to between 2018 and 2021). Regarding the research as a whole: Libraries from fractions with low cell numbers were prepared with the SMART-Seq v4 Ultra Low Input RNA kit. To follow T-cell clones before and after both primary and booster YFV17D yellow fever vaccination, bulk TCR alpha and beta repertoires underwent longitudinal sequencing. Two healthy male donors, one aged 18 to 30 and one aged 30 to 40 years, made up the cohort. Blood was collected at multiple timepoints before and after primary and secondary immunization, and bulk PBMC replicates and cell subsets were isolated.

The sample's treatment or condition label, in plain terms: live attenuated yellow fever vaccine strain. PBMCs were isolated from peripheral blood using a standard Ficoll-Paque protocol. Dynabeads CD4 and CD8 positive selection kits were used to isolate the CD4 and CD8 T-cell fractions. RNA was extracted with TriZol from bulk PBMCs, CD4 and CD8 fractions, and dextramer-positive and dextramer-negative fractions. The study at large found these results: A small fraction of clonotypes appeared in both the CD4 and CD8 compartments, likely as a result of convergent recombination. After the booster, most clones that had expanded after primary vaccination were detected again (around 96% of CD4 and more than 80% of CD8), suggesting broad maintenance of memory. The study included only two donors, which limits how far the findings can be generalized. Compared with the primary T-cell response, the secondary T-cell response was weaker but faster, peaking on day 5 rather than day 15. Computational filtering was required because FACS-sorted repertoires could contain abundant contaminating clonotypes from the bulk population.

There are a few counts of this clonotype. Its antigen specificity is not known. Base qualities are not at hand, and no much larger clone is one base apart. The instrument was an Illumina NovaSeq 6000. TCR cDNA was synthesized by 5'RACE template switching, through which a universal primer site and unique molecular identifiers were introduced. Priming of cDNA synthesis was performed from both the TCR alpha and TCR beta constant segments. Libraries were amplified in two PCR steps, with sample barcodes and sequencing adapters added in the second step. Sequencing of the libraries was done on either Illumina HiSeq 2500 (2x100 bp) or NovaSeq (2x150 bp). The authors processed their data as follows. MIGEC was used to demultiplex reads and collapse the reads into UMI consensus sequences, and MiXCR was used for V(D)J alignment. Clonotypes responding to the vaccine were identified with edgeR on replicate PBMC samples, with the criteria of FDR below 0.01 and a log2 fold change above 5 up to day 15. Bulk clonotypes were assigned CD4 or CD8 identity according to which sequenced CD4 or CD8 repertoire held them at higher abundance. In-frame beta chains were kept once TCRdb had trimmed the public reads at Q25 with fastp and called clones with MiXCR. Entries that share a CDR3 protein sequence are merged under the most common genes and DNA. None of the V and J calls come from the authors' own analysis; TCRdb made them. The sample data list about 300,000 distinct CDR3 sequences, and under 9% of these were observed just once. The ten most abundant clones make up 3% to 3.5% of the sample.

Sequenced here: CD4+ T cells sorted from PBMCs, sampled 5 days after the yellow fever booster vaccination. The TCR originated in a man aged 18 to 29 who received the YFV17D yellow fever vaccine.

The CDR3 in this case is CATSDPSSGANVLTF. The bases read TGTGCCACCAGTGATCCCAGCTCTGGGGCCAACGTCCTGACTTTC. The V gene is TRBV24-1 and the J gene is TRBJ2-6, with no confidently assigned D gene. In the germline V gene, CDR1 corresponds to KGHDR and CDR2 to SFDVKD. V drops 3 bases and J drops 0 bases, leaving 5 bases in between. Measured from the cysteine to the phenylalanine, the CDR3 is 15 residues long. Just CDR3 DNA is preserved here, 45 bases in frame from base 1.